These 3 T cell receptor beta chains originate from one sample sequenced in a study of OX40 agonist ivuxolimab in advanced cancers. The table came from immunoSEQ multiplex PCR; TCRdb's copy has only in-frame clones and leaves some out. The table has tens of thousands of clones, roughly 85% seen once; the top ten hold under 5%. Sequenced material: CD4+ or CD8+ T cells sorted from blood, taken in a trial of the OX40 agonist ivuxolimab. The receptors stem from an adult with an advanced solid tumor such as melanoma, head and neck, liver or kidney cancer.

This clone was observed a handful of times. V is TRBV11-2 and J is TRBJ2-1, with TRBD2 matching over 10 bases. CDR3 length: 16 residues. Germline loops: CDR1 SGHAT, CDR2 FQNNGV. Trimming at V came to 2 bases and at J to 8 bases, leaving 9 bases not matched to a gene. As DNA, the CDR3 is TGTGCCAGCAGCTTATTGGCGGGACTAGCGTTCGATGAGCAGTTCTTC. The encoded protein is CASSLLAGLAFDEQFF.

V is TRBV10-2 and J is TRBJ1-1; 11 nucleotides line up with TRBD1. Germline-derived CDR1 and CDR2 are WSHSY and SAAADI. The CDR3 length is 16 residues. The J segment lost 5 bases and the V segment lost 0 bases, leaving 5 bases of the junction unmatched. The DNA for the CDR3 is TGCGCCAGCAGTGAGTCAAGGGGACAGGGGGATACTGAAGCTTTCTTT. It yields the protein CASSESRGQGDTEAFF.

The rearrangement links TRBV6-5 to TRBJ1-5, with 9 bases matching TRBD1. The length of the CDR3 is 15 residues. In germline, CDR1 is MNHEY, CDR2 SVGAGI. V lost 4 bases and J lost 3; bases outside the gene matches: 4. DNA of the CDR3: TGTGCCAGCAGTTTGGGGACAGGGATCAATCAGCCCCAGCATTTT. This translates into CASSLGTGINQPQHF.